The 9 T cell receptor beta chains given below trace back to one sample, sequenced in a study of blood T cell repertoires in COVID-19. This table comes from immunoSEQ multiplex PCR, and its TCRdb copy is limited to in-frame clones, with some not included. Here the sample spans around 63,000 clones, nearly 90% being singletons. The sample was peripheral blood. All receptors come from a man aged 50-60 years with active COVID-19.

The chain combines TRBV6-5 with TRBJ2-7, with a weak D call TRBD1 (6 bases). Trimming removed 0 bases from V and 2 bases from J, with 14 bases in between. In germline, CDR1 is MNHEY, CDR2 SVGAGI. The CDR3 runs to 16 residues. For the CDR3, the DNA is TGTGCCAGCAGTTACTCGAGCCAGGGGATCGCCTACGAGCAGTACTTC. This gives the protein CASSYSSQGIAYEQYF.

This chain links TRBV11-3 with TRBJ2-2; TRBD2 matches at 8 bases. CDR1 is SGHNT, CDR2 YENEEA, per germline. V trimming: 3 bases; J trimming: 6 bases; junction bases outside the gene matches: 0. The CDR3 totals 13 residues. This chain's CDR3 is CASSFSGAGELFF. The CDR3 DNA reads as TGTGCCAGCAGCTTTAGCGGGGCCGGGGAGCTGTTTTTT.

A single count supports this clone. This chain uses TRBV6-5 with TRBJ2-1; 10 nucleotides match TRBD1. The germline V gene has CDR1 MNHEY and CDR2 SVGAGI. The CDR3 spans 14 residues. With V trimmed by 6 bases and J by 9 bases, 8 bases remained unmatched. CDR3 nucleotide sequence: TGTGCCAGCAGCCCGGGACAGGGGAGGACTGAGCAGTTCTTC. Protein: CASSPGQGRTEQFF.

This chain links TRBV12-3 or TRBV12-4 with TRBJ2-1; D is possibly TRBD2 (6 bases). Trimming cost V 2 bases and J 15 bases, with 14 bases left between them. CDR3 length: 12 amino acids. CDR3 sequence: CASSLPGLLVFF. The CDR3 coding sequence is TGTGCCAGCAGTTTACCGGGACTTCTGGTGTTCTTC.

This sequence joins TRBV5-1 and TRBJ2-7; possible D gene TRBD1, 5 bases. Germline values: CDR1 SGHRS, CDR2 YFSETQ. The CDR3 loop spans 16 amino acids. With 5 bases removed from V and 3 bases from J, the gap between germline ends came to 21 bases. The CDR3 bases are TGCGCCAGCAGACGCTCGGGCGGACACCAGGGCTACGAGCAGTACTTC. Amino acids: CASRRSGGHQGYEQYF.

The chain carries TRBV6-5 and TRBJ2-7; the match to TRBD1 covers 8 bases. J was trimmed by 1 base and V by 0 bases; bases with no gene match: 5. CDR3 length equals 16 residues. CDR1 is MNHEY, CDR2 SVGAGI, per germline. Here the CDR3 reads CASSYSKQGGSYEQYF. CDR3 DNA sequence: TGTGCCAGCAGTTACTCGAAACAGGGGGGTTCCTACGAGCAGTACTTC.

The rearrangement links TRBV10-2 to TRBJ2-7, with 14 bases matching TRBD2. Losses at the gene ends were 4 bases for V and 2 bases for J; bases not matched to a gene: 4. Germline lookup yields CDR1 WSHSY and CDR2 SAAADI. The CDR3 has 16 residues. The CDR3 reads CASSVWTSGGTYEQYF. The CDR3 DNA reads as TGCGCCAGCAGTGTGTGGACTAGCGGGGGGACCTACGAGCAGTACTTC.

The chain employs TRBV19 and TRBJ2-7; 9 nucleotides line up with TRBD1. In germline, CDR1 is LNHDA, CDR2 SQIVND (reference sequence). Trimming at V came to 3 bases and at J to 5 bases, leaving 8 bases not matched to a gene. The CDR3 is 15 amino acids. The CDR3 sequence is CASSIRDRESDEQYF. The DNA of the CDR3 is TGTGCCAGTAGTATCAGGGACAGGGAGTCGGACGAGCAGTACTTC.

In its sample, this clone was seen once. V gene TRBV21-1 combines with J gene TRBJ1-4. TRBV21-1 is a pseudogene. The CDR3 is 17 residues long. For the CDR3, the DNA is TGTGCCAGCAGCAAAGCTGGATGGGGAGGGCGGGGGGAAAAACTGTTTTTT. Encoded protein: CASSKAGWGGRGEKLFF.